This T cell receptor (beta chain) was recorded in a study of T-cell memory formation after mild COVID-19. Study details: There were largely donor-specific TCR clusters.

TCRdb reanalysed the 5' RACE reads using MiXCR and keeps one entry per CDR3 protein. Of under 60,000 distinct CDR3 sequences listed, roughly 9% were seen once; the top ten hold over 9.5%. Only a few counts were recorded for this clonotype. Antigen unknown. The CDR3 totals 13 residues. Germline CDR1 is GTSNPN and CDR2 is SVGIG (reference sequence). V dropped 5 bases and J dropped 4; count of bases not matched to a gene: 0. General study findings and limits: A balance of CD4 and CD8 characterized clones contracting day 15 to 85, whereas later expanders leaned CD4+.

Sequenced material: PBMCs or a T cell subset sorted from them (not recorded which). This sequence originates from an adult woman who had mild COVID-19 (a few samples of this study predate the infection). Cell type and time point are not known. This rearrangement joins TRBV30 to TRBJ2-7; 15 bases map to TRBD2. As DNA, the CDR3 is TGTGCCTGGGGACTAGCGGGAGGGTACGAGCAGTACTTC. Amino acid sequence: CAWGLAGGYEQYF.